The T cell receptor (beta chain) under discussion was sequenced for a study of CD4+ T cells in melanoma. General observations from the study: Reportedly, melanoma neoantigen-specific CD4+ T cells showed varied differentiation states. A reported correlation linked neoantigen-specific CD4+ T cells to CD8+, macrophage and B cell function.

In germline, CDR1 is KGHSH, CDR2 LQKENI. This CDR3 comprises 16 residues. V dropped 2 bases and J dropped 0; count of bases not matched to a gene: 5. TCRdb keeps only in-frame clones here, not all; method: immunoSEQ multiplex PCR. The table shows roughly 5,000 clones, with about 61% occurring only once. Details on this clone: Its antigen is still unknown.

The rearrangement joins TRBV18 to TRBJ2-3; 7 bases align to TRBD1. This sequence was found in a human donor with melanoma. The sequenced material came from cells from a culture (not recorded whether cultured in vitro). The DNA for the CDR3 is TGTGCCAGCTCACCAGGCTGGACAGGAAGCACAGATACGCAGTATTTT. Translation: CASSPGWTGSTDTQYF.